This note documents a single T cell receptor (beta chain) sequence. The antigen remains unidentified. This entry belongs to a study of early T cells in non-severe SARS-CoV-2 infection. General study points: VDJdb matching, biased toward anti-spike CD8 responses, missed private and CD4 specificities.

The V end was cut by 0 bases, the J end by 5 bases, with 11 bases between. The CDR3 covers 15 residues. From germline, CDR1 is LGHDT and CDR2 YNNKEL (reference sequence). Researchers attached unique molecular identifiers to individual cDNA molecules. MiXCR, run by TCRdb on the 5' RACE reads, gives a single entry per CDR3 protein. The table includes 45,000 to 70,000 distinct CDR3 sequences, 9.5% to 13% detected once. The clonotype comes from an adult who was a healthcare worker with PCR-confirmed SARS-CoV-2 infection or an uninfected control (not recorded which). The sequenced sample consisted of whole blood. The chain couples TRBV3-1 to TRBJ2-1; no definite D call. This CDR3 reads CASSQDVGTHNEQFF. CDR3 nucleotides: TGTGCCAGCAGCCAAGATGTTGGTACCCACAATGAGCAGTTCTTC.